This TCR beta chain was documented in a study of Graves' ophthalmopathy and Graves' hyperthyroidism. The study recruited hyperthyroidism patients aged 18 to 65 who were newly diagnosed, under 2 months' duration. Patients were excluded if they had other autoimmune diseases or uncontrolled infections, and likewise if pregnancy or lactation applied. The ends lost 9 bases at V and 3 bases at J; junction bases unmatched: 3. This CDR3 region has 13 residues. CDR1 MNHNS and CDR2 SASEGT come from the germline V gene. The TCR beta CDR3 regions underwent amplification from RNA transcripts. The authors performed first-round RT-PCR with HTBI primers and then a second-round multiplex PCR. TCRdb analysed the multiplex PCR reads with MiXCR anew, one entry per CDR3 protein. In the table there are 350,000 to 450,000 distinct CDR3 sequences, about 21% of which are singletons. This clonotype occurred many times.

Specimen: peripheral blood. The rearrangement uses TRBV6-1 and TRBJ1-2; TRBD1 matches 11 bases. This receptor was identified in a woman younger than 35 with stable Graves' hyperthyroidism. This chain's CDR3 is CASMDRGHYGYTF. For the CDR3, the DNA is TGTGCCAGTATGGACAGGGGGCACTATGGCTACACCTTC.